These 20 T cell receptor beta chains originate from one sample sequenced in a study of blood T cells in healthy people across ages. Combining a sample-barcoded 5' primer with a J-beta primer mix, a second PCR ran for roughly 7 to 12 cycles. TCRdb reanalysed the 5' RACE reads using MiXCR and keeps one entry per CDR3 protein. The sample consists of 350,000 to 450,000 distinct CDR3 sequences, about 49% of them appearing once. The sequencing input was blood. These receptors were collected from a man in his fifties or sixties in good health.

This clonotype turned up a few times. This chain uses TRBV6-4 with TRBJ2-1; TRBD2 matches 16 bases. CDR3 length: 16 amino acids. Germline V CDR1 and CDR2: MRHNA, SNTAGT. The junction had 8 bases not matched to a gene; V was cut back by 5 bases and J by 10 bases. The DNA of the CDR3 is TGTGCCAGCAGTCTCGGGACTAGCGGGGGGGCGGAGGAGCAGTTCTTC. This gives the protein CASSLGTSGGAEEQFF.

V gene TRBV7-2 combines with J gene TRBJ2-5; tentative D call: TRBD1 (6 bases). The CDR3 contains 16 residues. V was cut by 4 bases and J by 4 bases, with 19 bases left in between. CDR1 is SGHTA and CDR2 is FQGNSA in the germline V gene. CDR3 sequence (DNA): TGTGCCAGCAGCTCCGCTGGCAGGGGAAGGGTAGAGACCCAGTACTTC. This encodes CASSSAGRGRVETQYF.

The chain carries TRBV27 and TRBJ2-5, with unresolved D. CDR1 is MNHEY and CDR2 is SMNVEV in the germline V gene (reference sequence). Trimming removed 6 bases at V and 4 bases at J, with 15 bases between. The CDR3 length is 14 residues. CDR3 loop: CASRRKTTAETQYF. The CDR3 DNA reads TGTGCCAGCAGGCGTAAAACGACCGCAGAGACCCAGTACTTC.

In its sample, this clonotype was seen a few times. The V and J genes are TRBV4-1 and TRBJ1-2, with 10 bases identical to TRBD1. Trimming removed 2 bases from V and 8 bases from J; junction bases left unmatched: 8. Germline CDR1 and CDR2: MGHRA and YSYEKL. This CDR3 contains 15 residues. The CDR3 protein is CASSQTDRGEGGYTF. The CDR3 nucleotides are TGCGCCAGCAGCCAAACGGACAGGGGGGAGGGAGGCTACACCTTC.

V is TRBV11-2 and J is TRBJ2-1; a weak D match, TRBD1 (6 bases). From germline, CDR1 is SGHAT and CDR2 FQNNGV. The V end was cut by 1 base, the J end by 6 bases, with 16 bases between. The CDR3 is 16 residues long. The CDR3 spells CASSLARQDMGNEQFF. The CDR3 nucleotides are TGTGCCAGCAGCTTAGCTCGACAGGACATGGGCAATGAGCAGTTCTTC.

The chain combines TRBV9 with TRBJ2-5; 9 bases agree with TRBD2. This CDR3 has 15 amino acids. CDR1 is SGDLS and CDR2 is YYNGEE in the germline V gene. The V segment lost 4 bases and the J segment 4 bases; nucleotides outside the gene matches: 8. CDR3 residues: CASSQEGTSRETQYF. CDR3 bases: TGTGCCAGCAGCCAAGAGGGGACTAGCAGAGAGACCCAGTACTTC.

The chain joins TRBV7-9 to TRBJ2-3; TRBD2 matches at 9 bases. V was pared by 5 bases and J by 6 bases, with 9 bases of the junction left unmatched. Germline V gene sequence: CDR1 SEHNR, CDR2 FQNEAQ (reference sequence). The CDR3 contains 15 residues. CDR3 protein: CASSPRPSGTDTQYF. The CDR3 DNA is TGTGCCAGCAGCCCAAGGCCTAGCGGGACGGATACGCAGTATTTT.

V and J are TRBV21-1 and TRBJ1-2; TRBD1, as called in the table, went unchecked against the DNA. TRBV21-1 is noted as a pseudogene. The CDR3 has 15 amino acids. This chain's CDR3 is CASSLRSGQDYGYTF. CDR3 bases: TGTGCCAGCAGCCTACGGAGCGGACAGGACTATGGCTACACCTTC.

This clonotype was picked up many times. This chain links TRBV24-1 with TRBJ2-5; D call uncertain. The CDR3 runs to 11 residues. CDR1 KGHDR and CDR2 SFDVKD come from the germline V gene. The V gene lost 4 bases and the J gene lost 5 bases, with 4 bases spanning the gap. CDR3 nucleotides: TGTGCCACCAGTGAGGGGGAGACCCAGTACTTC. Protein product: CATSEGETQYF.

This clonotype was counted between two and nine times. CDR3 region: CASSLARGSSYEQYF. In DNA form, the CDR3 reads TGTGCCAGCAGCTTAGCGCGTGGGAGCTCCTACGAGCAGTACTTC. The rearrangement uses TRBV7-2 and TRBJ2-7; D perhaps matches TRBD2 (5 bases). Germline lookup yields CDR1 SGHTA and CDR2 FQGNSA. V lost 0 bases and J lost 0, with 9 bases in between. The length of the CDR3 is 15 residues.

This clonotype was counted a few times. The chain employs TRBV4-3 and TRBJ2-7, with D perhaps matching TRBD1 (6 bases). CDR3 length equals 15 residues. Looked up from germline, CDR1 is LGHNA and CDR2 is YSLEER. The V gene lost 4 bases and the J gene lost 2 bases, with 15 bases spanning the gap. CDR3 DNA: TGCGCCAGCAGCCCCTCCCCACAGGGCGCCTACGAGCAGTACTTC. This sequence encodes CASSPSPQGAYEQYF.

The count of this clonotype is one. V and J are TRBV12-3 or TRBV12-4 and TRBJ2-3, with D perhaps matching TRBD2 (5 bases). The CDR3 length is 15 residues. V was clipped by 0 bases and J by 7 bases, with 14 bases between them. The CDR3 loop is CASSLAVALAHTQYF. The DNA of the CDR3 is TGTGCCAGCAGTTTAGCGGTAGCCCTAGCACATACGCAGTATTTT.

To note about this clonotype: One junction end does not reproduce the germline sequence, and a read error may be involved. The chain is built from TRBV18 and TRBJ1-6; unclear D gene. The germline V gene encodes CDR1 KGHSH and CDR2 LQKENI. The CDR3 runs to 14 residues. The CDR3 region has the DNA TGCGCCAGCTCACCAGGATTAAAAGATTCACCCCTCCACTTT. Translated, it gives CASSPGLKDSPLHF.

This clonotype was seen more than once but under ten times. V and J are TRBV7-8 and TRBJ2-7; D unclear. Trimming took 4 bases from V and 6 from J, leaving 7 bases between them. This CDR3 is built from 11 residues. Germline CDR1 is SGHVS and CDR2 is FQNEAQ. CDR3 amino acids: CASSSIFEQYF. In DNA form, the CDR3 reads TGTGCCAGCAGCTCGATATTCGAGCAGTACTTC.

The J gene is TRBJ2-6, the V gene TRBV15, with D uncertain. V was pared by 1 base and J by 1 base, with 8 bases between. The germline V gene encodes CDR1 LNHNV and CDR2 YYDKDF (reference sequence). This CDR3 is built from 16 residues. CDR3 DNA sequence: TGTGCCACCAGCAGAGCCCAGGTATCTGGGGCCAACGTCCTGACTTTC. Its protein product is CATSRAQVSGANVLTF.

This clonotype was detected only a few times. This chain joins TRBV20-1 and TRBJ2-1, with D possibly being TRBD1 (5 bases). Germline lookup yields CDR1 DFQATT and CDR2 SNEGSKA (reference sequence). This CDR3 has 15 residues. The ends were cut back, 5 bases at V and 7 bases at J, with 21 bases in the middle. CDR3 sequence reads: CSASHRQRIRNEQFF. CDR3 in DNA: TGCAGTGCTTCACATAGACAGCGCATTCGAAATGAGCAGTTCTTC.

J is TRBJ2-4 and V is TRBV7-9; the D gene is possibly TRBD2 (5 bases). The DNA end favors TRBJ2-7, so the J call may be wrong. The CDR3 totals 15 residues. Germline V gene sequence: CDR1 SEHNR, CDR2 FQNEAQ (reference sequence). This chain's CDR3 is CASSPRGSEYYEQYF. For the CDR3, the DNA is TGTGCCAGCAGCCCGCGTGGTAGCGAGTACTACGAGCAGTACTTC.

The genes are TRBV2 and TRBJ2-5; 10 positions agree with TRBD1. Germline CDR1 reads SNHLY; CDR2 reads FYNNEI. J lost 11 bases, V lost 6 bases, and 15 bases had no gene match. The CDR3 covers 15 residues. The CDR3 reads CASSAGTGVKDEQYF. CDR3 sequence (DNA): TGTGCCAGCAGCGCCGGGACAGGGGTTAAAGATGAGCAGTACTTC.

The sample holds many counts of this clonotype. The genes are TRBV6-1 and TRBJ1-2; no clear D gene. Per germline, CDR1 MNHNS and CDR2 SASEGT. The CDR3 has 10 residues. The ends were cut back, 3 bases at V and 4 bases at J, with 0 bases in the middle. The CDR3, as DNA: TGTGCCAGCAGTGACTATGGCTACACCTTC. Its protein product is CASSDYGYTF.

The chain is built from TRBV4-2 and TRBJ2-7, with D tentatively TRBD2 (5 bases). With 3 bases removed from V and 5 bases from J, the gap between germline ends came to 11 bases. CDR3 length equals 13 residues. CDR1 LGHNA and CDR2 YNFKEQ come from the germline V gene. As DNA, the CDR3 is TGTGCCAGCAGCCAGGGGAGTAGCGACGAGCAGTACTTC. Encoded protein: CASSQGSSDEQYF.